The 23 T cell receptor beta chains reported below all come from one sample, sequenced in a study of T cell changes during pregnancy in multiple sclerosis. Only in-frame clones appear in the TCRdb table, and some are missing; sequencing was by immunoSEQ multiplex PCR. The sample carries some 30,000 clones, roughly 87% recorded once. The source was CD8+ T cells from peripheral blood mononuclear cells, collected in the second trimester of pregnancy. Receptors originate from a female donor with multiple sclerosis, enrolled in a pregnancy study.

This chain links TRBV9 with TRBJ2-7; the match to TRBD1 covers 7 bases. The V gene end was trimmed by 0 bases and the J gene end by 1 base; junction bases not matched to a gene: 4. The germline gives CDR1 SGDLS, CDR2 YYNGEE. This CDR3 spans 15 amino acids. In nucleotides, the CDR3 is TGTGCCAGCAGCGTAGGGGGACAGATTTCCTACGAGCAGTACTTC. Translated, it gives CASSVGGQISYEQYF.

The chain is built from TRBV7-2 and TRBJ2-7, with D perhaps matching TRBD2 (5 bases). This CDR3 has 12 amino acids. The germline V gene has CDR1 SGHTA and CDR2 FQGNSA. Trimming left V 10 bases short and J 5 bases short, with 15 bases between. Written as DNA, the CDR3 is TGTGCCACGGCTGTCGGGGAGAACGAGCAGTACTTC. This codes for CATAVGENEQYF.

The chain combines TRBV6-1 with TRBJ2-1, with 10 positions matching TRBD2. CDR3 length: 24 amino acids. Per the germline V gene, CDR1 is MNHNS and CDR2 is SASEGT. J lost 0 bases, V lost 5 bases, and 28 bases had no gene match. CDR3 amino acids: CASSQESLVGDAGLALSSYNEQFF. CDR3 coding DNA: TGTGCCAGCAGTCAAGAGAGTTTAGTGGGGGATGCGGGACTAGCGTTAAGCTCCTACAATGAGCAGTTCTTC.

The rearrangement uses TRBV10-3 and TRBJ2-1, with 9 bases matching TRBD1. This CDR3 is 17 amino acids long. The germline CDR1 and CDR2 sequences are ENHRY and SYGVKD. The J segment lost 15 bases and the V segment lost 6 bases, leaving 24 bases of the junction unmatched. The CDR3, as DNA: TGTGCCATCAGACCCTCCCTGGGGGACAGGGTCCTAAGCGGGCGGTTCTTC. Its translation: CAIRPSLGDRVLSGRFF.

The chain has TRBV30 and TRBJ1-5; D is possibly TRBD1 (5 bases). In germline, CDR1 is GTSNPN, CDR2 SVGIG (reference sequence). The CDR3 loop spans 12 amino acids. V was trimmed by 6 bases and J by 4 bases, leaving 10 bases between them. The CDR3 DNA is TGTGCCTGTGGGGCAGATAATCAGCCCCAGCATTTT. It codes for CACGADNQPQHF. Looking up the rest from reference TRBV30 and TRBJ1-5 gives the full variable domain: SQTIHQWPATLVQPVGSPLSLECTVEGTSNPNLYWYRQAAGRGLQLLFYSVGIGQISSEVPQNLSASRPQDRQFILSSKKLLLSDSGFYLCACGADNQPQHFGDGTRLSIL.

The rearrangement uses TRBV10-3 and TRBJ2-3; 7 positions match TRBD2. The CDR3 extends over 16 amino acids. With 3 bases clipped from V and 2 bases from J, the junction kept 8 bases outside the gene matches. Germline V gene sequence: CDR1 ENHRY, CDR2 SYGVKD. The CDR3 loop is CAISEGAGAVTDTQYF. CDR3 sequence (DNA): TGTGCCATCAGTGAAGGGGCGGGAGCCGTCACAGATACGCAGTATTTT.

This sequence joins TRBV9 and TRBJ1-6; D is unclear. There are 15 residues in the CDR3. V shed 0 bases and J shed 0 bases, with 4 bases lying between them. Germline V gene lookup returns CDR1 SGDLS and CDR2 YYNGEE. The CDR3 reads CASSVGSSYNSPLHF. The CDR3 DNA reads as TGTGCCAGCAGCGTAGGCAGCTCCTATAATTCACCCCTCCACTTT.

The chain joins TRBV28 to TRBJ2-7, with 13 bases matching TRBD2. The CDR3 has 17 residues. V lost 8 bases to trimming and J lost 4 bases; unmatched junction nucleotides: 14. Per the germline V gene, CDR1 is MDHEN and CDR2 is SYDVKM. DNA for the CDR3: TGTGCCAGCGCCGGGACTAGCGGGGTTCCTCCGAGATACGAGCAGTACTTC. The encoded protein is CASAGTSGVPPRYEQYF.

V is TRBV6-5 and J is TRBJ1-6; D is ambiguous. Germline V gene data show CDR1 as MNHEY and CDR2 as SVGAGI. The V end was cut by 3 bases, the J end by 0 bases, with 6 bases between. The CDR3 covers 15 residues. This CDR3 is CASSYGSSYNSPLHF. The CDR3 region has the DNA TGTGCCAGCAGTTATGGGAGCTCCTATAATTCACCCCTCCACTTT.

The chain joins TRBV4-1 to TRBJ2-1; 13 bases fit TRBD2. Trimming cost V 0 bases and J 11 bases; bases outside gene matches: 4. Per germline, CDR1 MGHRA and CDR2 YSYEKL. CDR3 length: 15 amino acids. This chain's CDR3 is CASSQDELAGGKQFF. In DNA, the CDR3 is TGCGCCAGCAGCCAAGACGAACTAGCGGGGGGGAAGCAGTTCTTC.

This clone was picked up one time. J is TRBJ2-3 and V is TRBV30, with TRBD1 identical over 10 bases. Trimming took 8 bases from V and 7 from J; bases not matched to a gene: 9. The CDR3 is 13 residues long. Per germline, CDR1 GTSNPN and CDR2 SVGIG (reference sequence). CDR3 sequence reads: CARGTGVGYTQYF. As DNA, the CDR3 is TGTGCCCGTGGGACAGGGGTGGGGTATACGCAGTATTTT.

The chain couples TRBV9 to TRBJ1-1; maybe TRBD1 (5 bases). The CDR3 spans 15 residues. V lost 4 bases to trimming and J lost 5 bases, with 18 bases between them. Germline CDR1 SGDLS, CDR2 YYNGEE. CDR3 protein: CASSPRGGRGTEAFF. The CDR3 DNA follows: TGTGCCAGCAGCCCACGGGGGGGGAGAGGGACTGAAGCTTTCTTT.

V is TRBV7-3 and J is TRBJ2-2; D is unclear. This CDR3 comprises 13 residues. In germline, CDR1 is SGHTA, CDR2 FQGTGA. V lost 5 bases and J lost 6, with 10 bases in between. In DNA, the CDR3 is TGTGCCAGCAGCACGCCAGGTCCCGGGGAGCTGTTTTTT. Translating it yields CASSTPGPGELFF.

The chain employs TRBV7-6 and TRBJ2-1; 7 bases map to TRBD2. The CDR3 is 14 amino acids. The germline CDR1 and CDR2 sequences are SGHVS and FNYEAQ. V trimming: 1 base; J trimming: 7 bases; junction bases outside the gene matches: 4. The CDR3: CASSLENSGNEQFF. Written as DNA, the CDR3 is TGTGCCAGCAGCTTAGAGAATAGCGGGAATGAGCAGTTCTTC.

The chain uses TRBV30 and TRBJ1-1; 10 bases are shared with TRBD1. V shed 8 bases and J 3 bases; nucleotides not matched to a gene: 12. Germline V gene sequence: CDR1 GTSNPN, CDR2 SVGIG (reference sequence). The CDR3 covers 15 residues. The CDR3 protein is CARSLGTGVDTEAFF. As DNA, the CDR3 is TGTGCCCGATCCCTCGGGACAGGGGTTGACACTGAAGCTTTCTTT. The variable domain in full, with the rest retrieved from reference TRBV30 and TRBJ1-1, is SQTIHQWPATLVQPVGSPLSLECTVEGTSNPNLYWYRQAAGRGLQLLFYSVGIGQISSEVPQNLSASRPQDRQFILSSKKLLLSDSGFYLCARSLGTGVDTEAFFGQGTRLTVV.

The rearrangement joins TRBV2 to TRBJ2-2, with D perhaps TRBD1 (8 bases). The ends were cut back, 5 bases at V and 7 bases at J, with 20 bases in the middle. This CDR3 is 16 amino acids long. Germline loops: CDR1 SNHLY, CDR2 FYNNEI. Written as DNA, the CDR3 is TGTGCCAGCAGTCAAAGGCACAGGGGGAGGGACGGGGAGCTGTTTTTT. Protein: CASSQRHRGRDGELFF.

V and J are TRBV4-1 and TRBJ2-7, with 7 positions matching TRBD1. This CDR3 is 14 amino acids long. V trimming: 5 bases; J trimming: 7 bases; junction bases outside the gene matches: 11. Germline V lookup: CDR1 MGHRA, CDR2 YSYEKL. In DNA, the CDR3 is TGCGCCAGCAGCTTCACGACAGGGACAGTAGAGCAGTACTTC. Translating gives CASSFTTGTVEQYF.

As for this clone: Other DNA sequences in the same sample also yield this CDR3. The V gene is TRBV9, the J gene TRBJ1-1; no clear D gene. Germline V CDR1 and CDR2: SGDLS, YYNGEE. The germline V and J ends were trimmed by 0 bases and 3 bases, with 6 bases remaining between them. The CDR3 totals 13 residues. CDR3 loop: CASSVGGDTEAFF. The CDR3 bases are TGTGCCAGCAGCGTAGGGGGAGACACTGAAGCTTTCTTT.

This chain connects TRBV28 to TRBJ2-7; 11 nucleotides agree with TRBD1. This CDR3 contains 15 residues. V shed 4 bases, J shed 1 base, and the junction held 3 bases outside the gene matches. Germline V gene sequence: CDR1 MDHEN, CDR2 SYDVKM. The CDR3 is CASSWGQGVSYEQYF. For the CDR3, the DNA is TGTGCCAGCAGTTGGGGACAGGGGGTATCCTACGAGCAGTACTTC.

This chain connects TRBV23-1 to TRBJ2-7, with 12 bases matching TRBD1. TRBV23-1 carries the ORF label, with uncertain function. This CDR3 has 18 amino acids. V dropped 6 bases and J dropped 3; count of bases not matched to a gene: 15. The CDR3 loop is CASSRGGQGAFMLYEQYF. The CDR3 DNA sequence: TGCGCCAGCAGCCGGGGGGGACAGGGGGCGTTTATGCTCTACGAGCAGTACTTC.

This clone was counted between two and nine times. The gene calls are TRBV7-9 and TRBJ1-1; D remains unclear. Trimming removed 4 bases at V and 5 bases at J, with 8 bases between. The CDR3 has 12 amino acids. The germline CDR1 and CDR2 sequences are SEHNR and FQNEAQ (reference sequence). DNA of the CDR3: TGTGCCAGCAGCTACGGAGGGACTGAAGCTTTCTTT. It encodes CASSYGGTEAFF.

The chain links TRBV2 to TRBJ2-7; weak D call: TRBD1 (6 bases). The CDR3 is 13 residues long. V was trimmed by 10 bases and J by 0 bases, leaving 13 bases between them. Looked up from germline, CDR1 is SNHLY and CDR2 is FYNNEI. The DNA of the CDR3 is TGTGCCAAGGGGCGACAGGACTCCTACGAGCAGTACTTC. This codes for CAKGRQDSYEQYF.

This chain uses TRBV7-2 with TRBJ2-1; D remains unclear. CDR1 and CDR2 from the germline V gene are SGHTA and FQGNSA. The CDR3 runs 14 residues. V lost 5 bases to trimming and J lost 4 bases, with 12 bases between them. CDR3 residues: CASSRSRSYNEQFF. The CDR3 DNA is TGTGCCAGCAGCCGTTCCCGGTCATACAATGAGCAGTTCTTC.